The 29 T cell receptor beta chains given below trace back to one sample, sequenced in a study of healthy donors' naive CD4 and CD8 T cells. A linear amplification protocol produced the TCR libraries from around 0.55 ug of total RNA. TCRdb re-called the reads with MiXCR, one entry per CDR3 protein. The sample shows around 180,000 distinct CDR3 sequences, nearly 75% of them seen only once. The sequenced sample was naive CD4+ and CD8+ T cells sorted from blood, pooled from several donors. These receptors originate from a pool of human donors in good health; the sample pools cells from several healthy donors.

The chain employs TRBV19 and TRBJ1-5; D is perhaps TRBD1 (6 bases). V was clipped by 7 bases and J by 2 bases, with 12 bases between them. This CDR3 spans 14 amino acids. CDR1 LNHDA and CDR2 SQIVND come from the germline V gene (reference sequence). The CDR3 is CASTQGLGNQPQHF. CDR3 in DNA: TGTGCCAGTACACAGGGATTGGGCAATCAGCCCCAGCATTTT. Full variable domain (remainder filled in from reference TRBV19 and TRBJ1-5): DGGITQSPKYLFRKEGQNVTLSCEQNLNHDAMYWYRQDPGQGLRLIYYSQIVNDFQKGDIAEGYSVSREKKESFPLTVTSAQKNPTAFYLCASTQGLGNQPQHFGDGTRLSIL.

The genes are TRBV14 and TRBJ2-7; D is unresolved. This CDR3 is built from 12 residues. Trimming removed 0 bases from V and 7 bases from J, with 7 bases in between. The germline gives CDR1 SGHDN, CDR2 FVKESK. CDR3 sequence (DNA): TGTGCCAGCAGCCAAGATTGGCGGGAGCAGTACTTC. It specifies CASSQDWREQYF.

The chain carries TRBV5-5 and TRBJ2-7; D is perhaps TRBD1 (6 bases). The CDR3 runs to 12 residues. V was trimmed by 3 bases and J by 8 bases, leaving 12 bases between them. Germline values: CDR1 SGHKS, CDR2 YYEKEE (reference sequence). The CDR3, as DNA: TGTGCCAGCAGCTCACAGGGTCCCAAGCAGTACTTC. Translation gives CASSSQGPKQYF.

The CDR3 DNA follows: TGTGCCAGCAGTTACTCCGCGGCTAGCGGGGGCACCGGGGAGCTGTTTTTT. It yields the protein CASSYSAASGGTGELFF. The chain is built from TRBV6-5 and TRBJ2-2; 10 positions agree with TRBD2. CDR3 length equals 17 residues. Germline values: CDR1 MNHEY, CDR2 SVGAGI. V lost 0 bases and J lost 4; bases outside the gene matches: 5.

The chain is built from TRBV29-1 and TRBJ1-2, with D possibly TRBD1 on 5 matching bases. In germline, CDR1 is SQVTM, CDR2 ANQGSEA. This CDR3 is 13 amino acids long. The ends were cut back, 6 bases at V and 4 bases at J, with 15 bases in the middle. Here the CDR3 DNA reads TGCAGCGTCCCGACAGAAGATTTCTATGGCTACACCTTC. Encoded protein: CSVPTEDFYGYTF.

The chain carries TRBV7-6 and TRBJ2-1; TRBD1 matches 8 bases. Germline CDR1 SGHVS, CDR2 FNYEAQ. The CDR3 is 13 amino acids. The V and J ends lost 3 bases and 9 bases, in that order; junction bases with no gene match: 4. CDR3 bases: TGTGCCAGCAGCTTGACAGGGGCGGCTGAGCAGTTCTTC. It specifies CASSLTGAAEQFF.

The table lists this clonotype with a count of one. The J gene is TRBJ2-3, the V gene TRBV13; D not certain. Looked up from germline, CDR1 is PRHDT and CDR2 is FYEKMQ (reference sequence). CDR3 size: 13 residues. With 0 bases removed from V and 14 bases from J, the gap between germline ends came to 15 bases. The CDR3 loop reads CASSLGHIDPRYF. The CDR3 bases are TGTGCCAGCAGCTTAGGACACATAGATCCTCGGTATTTT.

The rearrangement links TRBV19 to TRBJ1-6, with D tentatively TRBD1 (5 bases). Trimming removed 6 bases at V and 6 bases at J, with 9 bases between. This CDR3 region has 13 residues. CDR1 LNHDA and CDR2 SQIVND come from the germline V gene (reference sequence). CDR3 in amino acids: CASRDNFNSPLHF. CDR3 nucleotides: TGTGCCAGTAGGGACAACTTTAATTCACCCCTCCACTTT.

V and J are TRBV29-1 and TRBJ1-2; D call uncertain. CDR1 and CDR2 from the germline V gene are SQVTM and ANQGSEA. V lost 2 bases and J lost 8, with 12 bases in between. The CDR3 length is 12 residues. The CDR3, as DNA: TGCAGCGTTGAAAGTCCCAGTCGGGGCTACACCTTC. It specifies CSVESPSRGYTF.

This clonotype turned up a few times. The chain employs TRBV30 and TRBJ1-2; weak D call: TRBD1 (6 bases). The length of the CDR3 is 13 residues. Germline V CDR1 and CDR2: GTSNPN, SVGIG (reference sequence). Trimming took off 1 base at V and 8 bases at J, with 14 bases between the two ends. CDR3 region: CAWSGATGSGYTF. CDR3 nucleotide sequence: TGTGCCTGGAGTGGAGCTACAGGGTCGGGCTACACCTTC.

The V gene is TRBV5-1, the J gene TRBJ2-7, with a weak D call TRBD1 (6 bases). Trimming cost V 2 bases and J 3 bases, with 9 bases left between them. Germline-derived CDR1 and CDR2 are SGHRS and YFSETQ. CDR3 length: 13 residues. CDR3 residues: CASSLSTGYEQYF. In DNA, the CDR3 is TGCGCCAGCAGCTTATCGACAGGCTACGAGCAGTACTTC. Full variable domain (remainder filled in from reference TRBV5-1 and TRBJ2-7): KAGVTQTPRYLIKTRGQQVTLSCSPISGHRSVSWYQQTPGQGLQFLFEYFSETQRNKGNFPGRFSGRQFSNSRSEMNVSTLELGDSALYLCASSLSTGYEQYFGPGTRLTVT.

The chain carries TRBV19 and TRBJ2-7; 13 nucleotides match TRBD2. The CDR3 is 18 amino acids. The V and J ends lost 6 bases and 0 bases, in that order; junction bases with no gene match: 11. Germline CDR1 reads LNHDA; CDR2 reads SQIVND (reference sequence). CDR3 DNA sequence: TGTGCCAGTAGCCTGGGACTAGCGGGGCCTAGATCCTCCTACGAGCAGTACTTC. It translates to CASSLGLAGPRSSYEQYF.

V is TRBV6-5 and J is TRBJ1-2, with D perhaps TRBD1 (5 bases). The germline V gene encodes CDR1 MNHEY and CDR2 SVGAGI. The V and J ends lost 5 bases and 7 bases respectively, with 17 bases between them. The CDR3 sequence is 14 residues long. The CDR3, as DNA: TGTGCCAGCAGTAAGACAGAAGGGAGAGGTGGCTACACCTTC. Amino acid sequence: CASSKTEGRGGYTF.

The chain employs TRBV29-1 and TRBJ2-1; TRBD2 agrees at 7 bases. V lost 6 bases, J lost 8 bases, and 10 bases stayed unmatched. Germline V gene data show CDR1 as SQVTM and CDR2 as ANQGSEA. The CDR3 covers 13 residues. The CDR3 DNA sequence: TGCAGCGTGGCGACTAGCCCGGTCGATGAGCAGTTCTTC. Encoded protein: CSVATSPVDEQFF.

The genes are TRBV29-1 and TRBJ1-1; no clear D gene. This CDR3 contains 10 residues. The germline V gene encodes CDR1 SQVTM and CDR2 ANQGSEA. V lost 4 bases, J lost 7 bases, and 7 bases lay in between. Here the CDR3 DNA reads TGCAGCGTTGGAGCCCATGAAGCTTTCTTT. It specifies CSVGAHEAFF.

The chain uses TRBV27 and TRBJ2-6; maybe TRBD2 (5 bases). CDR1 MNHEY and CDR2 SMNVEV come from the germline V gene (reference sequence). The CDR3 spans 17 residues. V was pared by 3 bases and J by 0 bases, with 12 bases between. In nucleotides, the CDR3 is TGTGCCAGCAGTTTGAAGAGGGTCATCTCTGGGGCCAACGTCCTGACTTTC. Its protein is CASSLKRVISGANVLTF.

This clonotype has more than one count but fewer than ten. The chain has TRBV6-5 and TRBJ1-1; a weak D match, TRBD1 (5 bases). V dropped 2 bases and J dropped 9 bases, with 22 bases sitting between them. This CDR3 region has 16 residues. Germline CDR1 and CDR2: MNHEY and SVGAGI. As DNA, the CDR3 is TGTGCCAGCAGTTACGCCGAGACAGCGGCACCTAGTAAAGCTTTCTTT. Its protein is CASSYAETAAPSKAFF.

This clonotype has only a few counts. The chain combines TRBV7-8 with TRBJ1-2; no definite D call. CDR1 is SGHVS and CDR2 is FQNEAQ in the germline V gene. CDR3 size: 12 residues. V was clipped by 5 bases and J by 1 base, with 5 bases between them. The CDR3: CASSPDNYGYTF. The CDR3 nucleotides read TGTGCCAGCAGCCCAGATAACTATGGCTACACCTTC.

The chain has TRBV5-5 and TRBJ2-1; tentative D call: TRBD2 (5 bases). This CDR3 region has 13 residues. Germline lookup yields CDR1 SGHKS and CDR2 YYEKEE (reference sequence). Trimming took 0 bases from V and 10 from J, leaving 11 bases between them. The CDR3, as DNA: TGTGCCAGCAGCTTGGAGCTAGCCGCAGAGCAGTTCTTC. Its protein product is CASSLELAAEQFF.

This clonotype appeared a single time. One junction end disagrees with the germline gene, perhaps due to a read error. The CDR3 loop is CASSRTAVSYEQYF. CDR3 in DNA: TGTGCCAGCAGCCGCACGGCGGTTTCCTACGAGCAGTACTTT. This sequence joins TRBV14 and TRBJ2-7; D gene unclear. The CDR3 loop spans 14 amino acids. CDR1 is SGHDN, CDR2 FVKESK, per germline. The complete variable domain, with remaining parts taken from reference TRBV14 and TRBJ2-7, reads EAGVTQFPSHSVIEKGQTVTLRCDPISGHDNLYWYRRVMGKEIKFLLHFVKESKQDESGMPNNRFLAERTGGTYSTLKVQPAELEDSGVYFCASSRTAVSYEQYFGPGTRLTVT.

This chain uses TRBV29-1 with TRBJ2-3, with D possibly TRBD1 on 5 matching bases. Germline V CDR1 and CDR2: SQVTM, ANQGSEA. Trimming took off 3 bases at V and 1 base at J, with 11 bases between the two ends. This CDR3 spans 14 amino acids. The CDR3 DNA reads TGCAGCGTTGACAACAGGTTTGGCACAGATACGCAGTATTTT. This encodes CSVDNRFGTDTQYF.

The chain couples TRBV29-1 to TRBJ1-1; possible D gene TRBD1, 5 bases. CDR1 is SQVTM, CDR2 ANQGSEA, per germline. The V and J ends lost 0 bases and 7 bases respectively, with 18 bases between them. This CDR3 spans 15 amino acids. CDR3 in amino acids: CSVEDQAGPHGEAFF. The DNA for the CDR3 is TGCAGCGTTGAAGATCAGGCGGGGCCTCACGGTGAAGCTTTCTTT.

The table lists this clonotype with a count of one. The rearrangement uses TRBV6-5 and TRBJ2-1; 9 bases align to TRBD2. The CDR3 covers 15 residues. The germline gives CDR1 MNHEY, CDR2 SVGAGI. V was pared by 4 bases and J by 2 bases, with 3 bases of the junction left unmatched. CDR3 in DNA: TGTGCCAGCAGTTCGCGGGAGGGAACCTACAATGAGCAGTTCTTC. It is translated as CASSSREGTYNEQFF.

The CDR3 is CASKGDRDDTEAFF. The CDR3 DNA is TGTGCCAGCAAAGGGGACAGGGATGACACTGAAGCTTTCTTT. The chain combines TRBV11-1 with TRBJ1-1, with 9 bases fitting TRBD1. Losses at the gene ends were 7 bases for V and 3 bases for J; bases not matched to a gene: 6. The CDR3 is 14 amino acids. The germline gives CDR1 SGHAT, CDR2 FQDESV (reference sequence).

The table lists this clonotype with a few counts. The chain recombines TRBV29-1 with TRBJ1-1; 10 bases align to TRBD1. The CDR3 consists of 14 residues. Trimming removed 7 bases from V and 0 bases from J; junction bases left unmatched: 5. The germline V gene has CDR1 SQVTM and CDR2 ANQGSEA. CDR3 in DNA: TGCAGCGCCGGGACAGGGGTTTTGAACACTGAAGCTTTCTTT. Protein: CSAGTGVLNTEAFF.

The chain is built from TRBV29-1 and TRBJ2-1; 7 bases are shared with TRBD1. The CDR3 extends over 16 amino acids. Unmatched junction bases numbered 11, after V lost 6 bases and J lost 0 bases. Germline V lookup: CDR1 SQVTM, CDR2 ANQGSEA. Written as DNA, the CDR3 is TGCAGCGTGAGCTTATGGGACAGCCCCTCCTACAATGAGCAGTTCTTC. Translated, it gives CSVSLWDSPSYNEQFF.

CDR3 sequence: CASSSGRRAYEQYF. The CDR3 coding sequence is TGTGCCAGCTCGAGCGGGAGGCGGGCCTACGAGCAGTACTTC. V usage is TRBV18 and J usage is TRBJ2-7; 9 nucleotides agree with TRBD2. The germline V gene encodes CDR1 KGHSH and CDR2 LQKENI. J lost 2 bases, V lost 6 bases, and 5 bases had no gene match. This CDR3 spans 14 amino acids. The full variable domain, in which reference TRBV18 and TRBJ2-7 provide the parts outside the CDR3, is NAGVMQNPRHLVRRRGQEARLRCSPMKGHSHVYWYRQLPEEGLKFMVYLQKENIIDESGMPKERFSAEFPKEGPSILRIQQVVRGDSAAYFCASSSGRRAYEQYFGPGTRLTVT.

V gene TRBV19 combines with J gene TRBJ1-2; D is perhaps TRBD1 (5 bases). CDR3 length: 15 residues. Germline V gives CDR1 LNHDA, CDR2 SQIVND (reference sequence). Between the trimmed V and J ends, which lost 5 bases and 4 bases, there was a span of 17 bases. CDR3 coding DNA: TGTGCCAGTAGTTCGGGATCAGGGATCCGCTATGGCTACACCTTC. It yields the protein CASSSGSGIRYGYTF.

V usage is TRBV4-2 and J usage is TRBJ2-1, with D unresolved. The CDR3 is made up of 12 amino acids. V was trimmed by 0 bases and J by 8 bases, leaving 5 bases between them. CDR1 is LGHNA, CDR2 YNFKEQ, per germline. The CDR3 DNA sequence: TGTGCCAGCAGCCAAGATGTACATGAGCAGTTCTTC. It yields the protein CASSQDVHEQFF.